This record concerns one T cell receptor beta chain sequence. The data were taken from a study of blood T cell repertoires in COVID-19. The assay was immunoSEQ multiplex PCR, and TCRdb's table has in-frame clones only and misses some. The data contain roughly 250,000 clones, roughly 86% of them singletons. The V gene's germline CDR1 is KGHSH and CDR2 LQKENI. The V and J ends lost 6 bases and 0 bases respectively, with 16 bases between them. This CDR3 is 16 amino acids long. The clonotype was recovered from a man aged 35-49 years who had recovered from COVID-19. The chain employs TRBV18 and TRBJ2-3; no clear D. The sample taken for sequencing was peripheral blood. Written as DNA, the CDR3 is TGTGCCAGCTCGCCTGGTATTTACTCTAGCACAGATACGCAGTATTTT. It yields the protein CASSPGIYSSTDTQYF.